This TCR beta chain was identified in a study of blood T cell repertoires in COVID-19. At the level of the study: T cells, B-cell-depleted T cells, or PBMCs provided the cDNA or gDNA that served as material.

Methods used by the authors: Estimation of nucleated cell counts relied on the amplification of reference gene primers. Data came from immunoSEQ multiplex PCR; TCRdb stores just in-frame clones and leaves some out. That table supplies the V and J calls and clone size; D and trimming were determined from the DNA. The sample lists over 90,000 clones, approximately 91% occurring once. The CDR3 runs 19 residues. Per germline, CDR1 LNHDA and CDR2 SQIVND (reference sequence). The V and J ends lost 3 bases and 2 bases, in that order; junction bases with no gene match: 15. Sequencing input: peripheral blood. The TCR was taken from a man aged 18 to 30 with acute or convalescent COVID-19. This chain links TRBV19 with TRBJ1-1; 10 bases map to TRBD1. DNA for the CDR3: TGTGCCAGTAGTATGGGGACAGGGGTTTTCTTCCCACGTAACACTGAAGCTTTCTTT. Amino acid sequence: CASSMGTGVFFPRNTEAFF.